These T cell receptor beta chains were read from a single sample in a study of blood T cells in healthy people across ages. Each CDR3 protein is one row after TCRdb ran MiXCR on the 5' RACE reads. The profile shows fewer than 1,000,000 distinct CDR3 sequences, about 47% of them singletons. The sequenced material came from blood. The source is a man older than 75 in good health. The CDR3 runs from the conserved cysteine through the conserved F or W. Fields, in order: J gene, D gene, clone size, V gene, CDR3 protein, CDR3 DNA. D genes are given only for firm matches. The size of a clone is reported for some rows only, either as once, few or many, or as a class for expanded clones.

TRBJ1-4 | . | . | TRBV5-1 | CASSLLGANEKLFF | TGCGCCAGCAGCTTGCTCGGTGCCAATGAAAAACTGTTTTTT
TRBJ2-5 | TRBD1 | many | TRBV20-1 | CSGQGDETQYF | TGCAGTGGACAGGGGGATGAGACCCAGTACTTC
TRBJ2-3 | TRBD2 | . | TRBV6-6 | CASRASGGRTDTQYF | TGTGCCAGCAGGGCTAGCGGAGGACGCACAGATACGCAGTATTTT
TRBJ1-1 | . | . | TRBV27 | CASSLAGAYEAFF | TGTGCCAGCAGTCTCGCTGGGGCCTATGAAGCTTTCTTT
TRBJ1-2 | . | . | TRBV7-9 | CASSQRPLTNYGYTF | TGTGCCAGCAGCCAACGACCGCTTACTAACTATGGCTACACCTTC
TRBJ2-7 | . | few | TRBV10-3 | CAISESGAGSYEQYF | TGTGCCATCAGTGAGTCGGGGGCAGGCTCCTACGAGCAGTACTTC
TRBJ2-3 | TRBD1 | . | TRBV2 | CASSQQPGQNTDTQYF | TGTGCCAGCAGTCAACAGCCGGGACAGAACACAGATACGCAGTATTTT
TRBJ2-2 | TRBD2 | . | TRBV3-1 | CASSEGLAVPGELFF | TGTGCCAGCAGCGAAGGACTAGCGGTCCCCGGGGAGCTGTTTTTT
TRBJ2-5 | TRBD2 | . | TRBV27 | CASSSIAGGPYNEQYF | TGTGCCAGCAGTAGTATAGCGGGAGGGCCTTACAATGAGCAGTACTTC
TRBJ2-7 | TRBD2 | many | TRBV29-1 | CSVEEAGGPRAYEQYF | TGCAGCGTTGAAGAAGCGGGAGGTCCAAGGGCCTACGAGCAGTACTTC
TRBJ2-1 | TRBD2 | . | TRBV10-3 | CAISEGSGDVDEQFF | TGTGCCATCAGTGAGGGTAGCGGGGATGTCGATGAGCAGTTCTTC
TRBJ1-1 | . | . | TRBV7-8 | CASSTTGYTEAFF | TGTGCCAGCAGCACCACAGGTTACACTGAAGCTTTCTTT
TRBJ2-3 | . | . | TRBV6-2/TRBV6-3 | CASSRQGSSLGQYF | TGTGCCAGCAGTAGGCAGGGCAGTTCCTTAGGGCAGTATTTT
TRBJ2-7 | TRBD2 | few | TRBV6-2/TRBV6-3 | CASSSLSGTPFYEQYF | TGTGCCAGCAGTTCCCTTAGCGGGACTCCATTCTACGAGCAGTACTTC
TRBJ2-1 | . | many | TRBV6-6 | CASSYLVGDEQFF | TGTGCCAGCAGTTACTTAGTGGGAGATGAGCAGTTCTTC
TRBJ2-7 | . | . | TRBV20-1 | CSASRTLPYEQYF | TGCAGTGCTAGCAGGACGCTCCCCTACGAGCAGTACTTC